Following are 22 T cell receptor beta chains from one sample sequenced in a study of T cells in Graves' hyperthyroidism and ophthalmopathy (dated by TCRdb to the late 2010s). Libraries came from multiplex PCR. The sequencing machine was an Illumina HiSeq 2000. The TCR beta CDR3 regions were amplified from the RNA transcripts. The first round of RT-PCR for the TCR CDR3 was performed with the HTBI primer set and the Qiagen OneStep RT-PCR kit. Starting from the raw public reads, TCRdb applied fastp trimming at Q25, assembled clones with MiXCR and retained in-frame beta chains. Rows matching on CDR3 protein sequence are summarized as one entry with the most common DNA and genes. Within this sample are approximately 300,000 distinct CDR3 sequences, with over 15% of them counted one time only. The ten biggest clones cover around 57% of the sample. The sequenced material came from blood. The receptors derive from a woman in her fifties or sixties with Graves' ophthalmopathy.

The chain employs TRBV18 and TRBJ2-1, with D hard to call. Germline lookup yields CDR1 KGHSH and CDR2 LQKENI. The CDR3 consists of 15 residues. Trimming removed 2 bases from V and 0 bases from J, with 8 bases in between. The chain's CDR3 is CASSPRASSYNEQFF. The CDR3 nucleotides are TGTGCCAGCTCACCAAGGGCCAGCTCCTACAATGAGCAGTTCTTC.

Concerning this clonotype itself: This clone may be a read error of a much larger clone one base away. DNA of the CDR3: TGTGCCAGCGGTCAGGACTTCACCGGGGAGCTGTTTTTT. Encoded protein: CASGQDFTGELFF. V is TRBV6-1 and J is TRBJ2-2; possible D gene TRBD2, 5 bases. CDR1 is MNHNS, CDR2 SASEGT, per germline. This CDR3 region has 13 residues. The germline V and J ends were trimmed by 8 bases and 4 bases, with 11 bases remaining between them.

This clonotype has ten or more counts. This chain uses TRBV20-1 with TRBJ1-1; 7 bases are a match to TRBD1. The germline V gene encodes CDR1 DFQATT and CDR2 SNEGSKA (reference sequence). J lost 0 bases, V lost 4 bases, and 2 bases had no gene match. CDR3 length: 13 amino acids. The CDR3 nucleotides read TGCAGTGCTACCGGGACAGTGAACACTGAAGCTTTCTTT. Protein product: CSATGTVNTEAFF.

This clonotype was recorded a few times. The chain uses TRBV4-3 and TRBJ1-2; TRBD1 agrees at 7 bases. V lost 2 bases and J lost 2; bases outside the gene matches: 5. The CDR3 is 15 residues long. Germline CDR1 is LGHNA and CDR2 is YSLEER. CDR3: CASSQRQGKNYGYTF. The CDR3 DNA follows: TGCGCCAGCAGCCAAAGACAGGGAAAAAACTATGGCTACACCTTC.

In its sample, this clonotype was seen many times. The CDR3: CASSLGRRLTDTQYF. The CDR3 region has the DNA TGTGCCAGCAGCTTGGGGCGAAGGCTCACAGATACGCAGTATTTT. This sequence joins TRBV7-2 and TRBJ2-3; maybe TRBD1 (5 bases). CDR3 length: 15 amino acids. V lost 3 bases and J lost 2, with 12 bases in between. CDR1 and CDR2 from the germline V gene are SGHTA and FQGNSA.

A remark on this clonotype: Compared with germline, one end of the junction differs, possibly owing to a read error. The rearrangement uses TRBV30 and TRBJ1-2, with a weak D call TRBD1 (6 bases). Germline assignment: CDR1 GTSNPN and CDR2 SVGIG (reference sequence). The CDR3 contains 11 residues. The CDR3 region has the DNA TGTGCCTGGAGTGTCGGAGGACAGACGGCTTTC. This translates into CAWSVGGQTAF. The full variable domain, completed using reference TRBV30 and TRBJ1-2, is SQTIHQWPATLVQPVGSPLSLECTVEGTSNPNLYWYRQAAGRGLQLLFYSVGIGQISSEVPQNLSASRPQDRQFILSSKKLLLSDSGFYLCAWSVGGQTAFGSGTRLTVV.

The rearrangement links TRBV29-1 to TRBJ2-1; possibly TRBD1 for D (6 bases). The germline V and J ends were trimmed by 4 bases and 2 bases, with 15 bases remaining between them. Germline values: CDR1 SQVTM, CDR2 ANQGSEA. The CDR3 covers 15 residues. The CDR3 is CSVAGQTITYNEQFF. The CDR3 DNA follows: TGCAGCGTTGCCGGACAGACCATTACCTACAATGAGCAGTTCTTC.

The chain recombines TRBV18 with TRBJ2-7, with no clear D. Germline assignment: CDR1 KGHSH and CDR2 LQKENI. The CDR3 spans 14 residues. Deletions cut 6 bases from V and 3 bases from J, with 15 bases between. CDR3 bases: TGTGCCAGCTCCCCTAGTCCGGAGTTCTACGAGCAGTACTTC. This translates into CASSPSPEFYEQYF. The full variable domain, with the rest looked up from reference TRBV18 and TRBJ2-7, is NAGVMQNPRHLVRRRGQEARLRCSPMKGHSHVYWYRQLPEEGLKFMVYLQKENIIDESGMPKERFSAEFPKEGPSILRIQQVVRGDSAAYFCASSPSPEFYEQYFGPGTRLTVT.

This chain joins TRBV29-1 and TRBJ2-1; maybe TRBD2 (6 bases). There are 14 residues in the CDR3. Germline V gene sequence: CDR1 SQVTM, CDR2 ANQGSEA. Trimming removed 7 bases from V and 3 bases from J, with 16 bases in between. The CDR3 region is CSALPGLLYNEQFF. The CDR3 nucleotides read TGCAGCGCCCTCCCGGGACTTCTCTACAATGAGCAGTTCTTC.

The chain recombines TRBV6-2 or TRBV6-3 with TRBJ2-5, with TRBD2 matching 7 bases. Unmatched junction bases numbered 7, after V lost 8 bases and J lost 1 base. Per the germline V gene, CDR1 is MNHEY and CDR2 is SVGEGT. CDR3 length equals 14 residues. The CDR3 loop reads CASGSGGSQETQYF. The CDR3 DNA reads TGTGCCAGCGGTTCGGGGGGAAGCCAAGAGACCCAGTACTTC.

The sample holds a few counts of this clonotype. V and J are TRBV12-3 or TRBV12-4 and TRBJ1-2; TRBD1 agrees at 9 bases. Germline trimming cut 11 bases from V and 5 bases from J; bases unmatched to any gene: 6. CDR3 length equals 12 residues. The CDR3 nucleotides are TGTGCCGTCCAGGACAGGGGTTATGGCTACACCTTC. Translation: CAVQDRGYGYTF.

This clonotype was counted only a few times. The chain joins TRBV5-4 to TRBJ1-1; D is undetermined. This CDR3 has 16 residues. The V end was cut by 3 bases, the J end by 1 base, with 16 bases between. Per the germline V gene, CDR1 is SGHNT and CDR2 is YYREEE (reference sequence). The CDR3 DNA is TGTGCCAGCAGCTATTGGACGGAGTGGCAGAACACTGAAGCTTTCTTT. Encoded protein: CASSYWTEWQNTEAFF.

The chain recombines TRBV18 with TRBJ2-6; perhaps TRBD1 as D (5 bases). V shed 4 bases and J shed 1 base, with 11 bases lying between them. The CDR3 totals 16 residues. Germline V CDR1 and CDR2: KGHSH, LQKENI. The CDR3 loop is CASSLGLGSGANVLTF. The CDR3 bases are TGTGCCAGCTCACTGGGGCTTGGGTCTGGGGCCAACGTCCTGACTTTC. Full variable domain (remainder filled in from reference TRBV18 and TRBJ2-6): NAGVMQNPRHLVRRRGQEARLRCSPMKGHSHVYWYRQLPEEGLKFMVYLQKENIIDESGMPKERFSAEFPKEGPSILRIQQVVRGDSAAYFCASSLGLGSGANVLTFGAGSRLTVL.

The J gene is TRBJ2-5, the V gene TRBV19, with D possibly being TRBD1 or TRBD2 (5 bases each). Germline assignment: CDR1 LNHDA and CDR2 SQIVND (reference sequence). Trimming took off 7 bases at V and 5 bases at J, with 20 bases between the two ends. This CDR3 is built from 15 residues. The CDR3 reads CASTLRGREWETQYF. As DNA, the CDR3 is TGTGCCAGTACCCTTAGGGGTAGGGAGTGGGAGACCCAGTACTTC.

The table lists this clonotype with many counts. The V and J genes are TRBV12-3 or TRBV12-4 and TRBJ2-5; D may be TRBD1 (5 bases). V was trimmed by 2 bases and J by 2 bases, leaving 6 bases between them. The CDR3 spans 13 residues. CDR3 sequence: CASSLNRQETQYF. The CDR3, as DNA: TGTGCCAGCAGTTTAAACAGGCAAGAGACCCAGTACTTC.

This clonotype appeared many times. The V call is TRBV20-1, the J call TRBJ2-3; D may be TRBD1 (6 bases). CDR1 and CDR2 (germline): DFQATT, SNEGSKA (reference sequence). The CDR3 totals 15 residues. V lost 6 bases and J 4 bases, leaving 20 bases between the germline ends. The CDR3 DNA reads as TGCAGTGCGTTGATGACAGGCAGAAAGGCAGATACGCAGTATTTT. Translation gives CSALMTGRKADTQYF.

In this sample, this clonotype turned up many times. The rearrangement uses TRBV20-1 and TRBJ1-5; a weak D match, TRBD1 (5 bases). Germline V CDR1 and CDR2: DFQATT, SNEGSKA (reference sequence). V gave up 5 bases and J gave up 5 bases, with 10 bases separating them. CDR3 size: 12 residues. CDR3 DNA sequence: TGCAGTGCTTGGGGGAGAGATCAGCCCCAGCATTTT. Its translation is CSAWGRDQPQHF.

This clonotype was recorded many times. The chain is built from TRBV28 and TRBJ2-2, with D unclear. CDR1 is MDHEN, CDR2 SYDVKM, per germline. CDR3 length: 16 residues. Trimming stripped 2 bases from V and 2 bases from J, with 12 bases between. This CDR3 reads CASSLTRLGNTGELFF. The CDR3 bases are TGTGCCAGCAGTTTAACCCGCCTGGGCAACACCGGGGAGCTGTTTTTT.

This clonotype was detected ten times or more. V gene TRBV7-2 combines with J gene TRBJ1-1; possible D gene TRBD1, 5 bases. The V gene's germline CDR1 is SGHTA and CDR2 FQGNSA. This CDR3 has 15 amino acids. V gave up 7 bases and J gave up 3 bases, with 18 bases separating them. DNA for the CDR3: TGTGCCAGCAAGTCCTTCGTGGAAGGGGACACTGAAGCTTTCTTT. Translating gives CASKSFVEGDTEAFF. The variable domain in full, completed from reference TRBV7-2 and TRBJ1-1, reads GAGVSQSPSNKVTEKGKDVELRCDPISGHTALYWYRQSLGQGLEFLIYFQGNSAPDKSGLPSDRFSAERTGGSVSTLTIQRTQQEDSAVYLCASKSFVEGDTEAFFGQGTRLTVV.

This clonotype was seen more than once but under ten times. DNA of the CDR3: TGTGCCAGCAGCTTCGGGGGGGCATGGGAGACCCAGTACTTC. It yields the protein CASSFGGAWETQYF. The chain is built from TRBV5-5 and TRBJ2-5, with 8 positions matching TRBD2. The CDR3 contains 14 residues. CDR1 and CDR2 (germline): SGHKS, YYEKEE (reference sequence). V shed 2 bases and J 5 bases; nucleotides not matched to a gene: 5.

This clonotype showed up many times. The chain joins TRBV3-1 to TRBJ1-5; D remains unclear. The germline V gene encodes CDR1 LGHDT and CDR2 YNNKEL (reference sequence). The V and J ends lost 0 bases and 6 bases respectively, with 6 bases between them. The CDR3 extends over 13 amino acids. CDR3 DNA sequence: TGTGCCAGCAGCCAAGATCGGCGTCAGCCCCAGCATTTT. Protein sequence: CASSQDRRQPQHF.

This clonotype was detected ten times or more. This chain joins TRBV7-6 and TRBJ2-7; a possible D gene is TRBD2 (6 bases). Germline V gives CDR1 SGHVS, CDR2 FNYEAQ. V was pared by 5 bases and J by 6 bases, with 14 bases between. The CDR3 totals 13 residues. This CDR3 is CASSGDSPGEQYF. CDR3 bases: TGTGCCAGCAGCGGGGACTCCCCGGGCGAGCAGTACTTC.